This T cell receptor beta chain was retrieved from a study of Ad26.COV2.S vaccination and SARS-CoV-2 variants. Sequenced by immunoSEQ multiplex PCR; TCRdb stores in-frame clones only, minus some. The data contain 350,000 to 450,000 clones, about 85% of them singletons. CDR3 length: 14 residues. The ends were cut back, 3 bases at V and 3 bases at J, with 12 bases in the middle. The germline CDR1 and CDR2 sequences are MNHNS and SASEGT. This sample's treatment: some 20 received Ad26.COV2.S at low or high dose, single or two shots; about 5 received placebo; per-sample allocation not given. The samples date from day 63 after the first vaccine or placebo injection.

The genes are TRBV6-1 and TRBJ2-7; TRBD1 might be the D (5 bases). The sequence was collected from a person between 18 and 60 years old who received the Ad26.COV2.S COVID-19 vaccine or a placebo. Sequencing was performed on peripheral blood, taken in a trial of Ad26.COV2.S vaccine versus placebo. The CDR3 DNA sequence: TGTGCCAGCAGTGAGTGGGGCGCGATCTACGAGCAGTACTTC. Amino acids: CASSEWGAIYEQYF.